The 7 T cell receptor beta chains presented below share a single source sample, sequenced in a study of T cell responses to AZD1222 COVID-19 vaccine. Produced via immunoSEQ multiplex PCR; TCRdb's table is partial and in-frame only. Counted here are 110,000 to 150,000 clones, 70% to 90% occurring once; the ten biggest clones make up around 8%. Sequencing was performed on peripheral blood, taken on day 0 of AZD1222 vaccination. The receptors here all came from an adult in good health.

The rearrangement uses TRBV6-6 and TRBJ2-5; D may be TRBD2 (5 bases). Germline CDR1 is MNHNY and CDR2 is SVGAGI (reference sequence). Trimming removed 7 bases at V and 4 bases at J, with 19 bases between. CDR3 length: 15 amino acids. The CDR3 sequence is CASTIREGSGETQYF. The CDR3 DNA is TGTGCCAGCACAATCCGGGAAGGATCTGGAGAGACCCAGTACTTC.

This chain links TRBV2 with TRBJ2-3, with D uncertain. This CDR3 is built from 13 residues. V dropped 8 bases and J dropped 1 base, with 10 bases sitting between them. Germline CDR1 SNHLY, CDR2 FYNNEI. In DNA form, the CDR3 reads TGTGCCAGCTCAGAGCAGGGCACAGATACGCAGTATTTT. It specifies CASSEQGTDTQYF.

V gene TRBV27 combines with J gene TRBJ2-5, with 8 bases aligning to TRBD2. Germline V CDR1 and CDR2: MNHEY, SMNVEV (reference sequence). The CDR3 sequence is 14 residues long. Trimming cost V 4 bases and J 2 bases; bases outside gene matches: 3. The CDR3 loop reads CASSSPGGQETQYF. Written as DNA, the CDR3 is TGTGCCAGCAGTTCCCCGGGGGGGCAAGAGACCCAGTACTTC.

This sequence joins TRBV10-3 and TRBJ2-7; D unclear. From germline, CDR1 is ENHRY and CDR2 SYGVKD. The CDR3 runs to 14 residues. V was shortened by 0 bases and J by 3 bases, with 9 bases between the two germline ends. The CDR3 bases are TGTGCCATCAGTGAGTCGAGTCAGATCTACGAGCAGTACTTC. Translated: CAISESSQIYEQYF.

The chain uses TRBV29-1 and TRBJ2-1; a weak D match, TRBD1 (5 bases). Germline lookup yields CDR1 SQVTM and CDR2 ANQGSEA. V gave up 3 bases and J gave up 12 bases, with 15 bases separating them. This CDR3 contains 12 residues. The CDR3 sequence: CSVDLGARVQFF. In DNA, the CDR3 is TGCAGCGTTGACCTCGGTGCCAGGGTGCAGTTCTTC.

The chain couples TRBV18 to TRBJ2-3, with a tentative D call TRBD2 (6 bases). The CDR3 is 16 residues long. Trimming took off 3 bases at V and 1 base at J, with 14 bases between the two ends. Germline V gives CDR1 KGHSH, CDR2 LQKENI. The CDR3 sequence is CASSPTSTLGTDTQYF. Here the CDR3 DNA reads TGTGCCAGCTCACCCACTAGCACCCTAGGCACAGATACGCAGTATTTT.

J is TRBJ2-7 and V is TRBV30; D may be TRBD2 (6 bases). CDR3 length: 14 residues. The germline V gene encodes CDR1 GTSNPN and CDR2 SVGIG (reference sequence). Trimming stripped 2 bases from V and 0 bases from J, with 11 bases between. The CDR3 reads CAWSRGSLSYEQYF. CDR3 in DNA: TGTGCCTGGAGTCGGGGGAGTCTCTCCTACGAGCAGTACTTC.